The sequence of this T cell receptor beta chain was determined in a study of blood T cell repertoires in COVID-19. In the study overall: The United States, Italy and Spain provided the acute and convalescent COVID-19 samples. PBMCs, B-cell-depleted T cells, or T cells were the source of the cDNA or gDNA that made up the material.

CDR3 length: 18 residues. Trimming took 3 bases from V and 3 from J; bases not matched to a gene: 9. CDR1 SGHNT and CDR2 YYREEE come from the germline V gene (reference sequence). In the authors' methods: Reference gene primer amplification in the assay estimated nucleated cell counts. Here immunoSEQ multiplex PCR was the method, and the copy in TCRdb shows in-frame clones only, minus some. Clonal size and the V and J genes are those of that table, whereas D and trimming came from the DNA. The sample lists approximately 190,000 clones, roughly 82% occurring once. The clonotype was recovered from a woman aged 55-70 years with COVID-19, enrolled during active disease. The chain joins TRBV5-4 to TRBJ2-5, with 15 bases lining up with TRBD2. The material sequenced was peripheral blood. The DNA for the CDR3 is TGTGCCAGCAGCTCTTGGACTAGCGGGGGGGTTCTCGAAGAGACCCAGTACTTC. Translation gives CASSSWTSGGVLEETQYF.